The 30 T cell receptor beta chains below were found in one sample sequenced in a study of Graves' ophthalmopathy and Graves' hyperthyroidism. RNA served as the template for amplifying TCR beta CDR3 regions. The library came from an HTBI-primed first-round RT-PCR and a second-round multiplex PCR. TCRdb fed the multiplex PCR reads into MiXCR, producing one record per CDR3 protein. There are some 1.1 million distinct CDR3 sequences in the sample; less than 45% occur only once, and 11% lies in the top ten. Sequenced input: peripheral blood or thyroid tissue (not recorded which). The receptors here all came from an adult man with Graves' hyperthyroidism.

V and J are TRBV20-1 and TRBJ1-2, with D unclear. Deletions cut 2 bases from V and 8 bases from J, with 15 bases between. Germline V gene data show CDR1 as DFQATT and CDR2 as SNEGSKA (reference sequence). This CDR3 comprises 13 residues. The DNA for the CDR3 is TGCAGTGCTAGAACAGCAGGACCTCAAGGCTACACCTTC. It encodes CSARTAGPQGYTF.

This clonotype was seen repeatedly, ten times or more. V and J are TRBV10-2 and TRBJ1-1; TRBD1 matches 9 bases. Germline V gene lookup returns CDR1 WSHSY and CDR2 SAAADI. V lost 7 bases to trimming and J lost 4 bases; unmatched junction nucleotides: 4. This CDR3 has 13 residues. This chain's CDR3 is CASTLDRGTEAFF. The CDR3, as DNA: TGCGCCAGCACTCTGGACAGGGGCACTGAAGCTTTCTTT.

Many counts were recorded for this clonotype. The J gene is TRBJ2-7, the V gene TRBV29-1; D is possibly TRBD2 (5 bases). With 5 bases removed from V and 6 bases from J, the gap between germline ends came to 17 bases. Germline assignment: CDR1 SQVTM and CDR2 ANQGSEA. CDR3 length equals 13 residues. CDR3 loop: CSVRGWREGEQYF. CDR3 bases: TGCAGCGTTAGAGGGTGGAGAGAGGGCGAGCAGTACTTC.

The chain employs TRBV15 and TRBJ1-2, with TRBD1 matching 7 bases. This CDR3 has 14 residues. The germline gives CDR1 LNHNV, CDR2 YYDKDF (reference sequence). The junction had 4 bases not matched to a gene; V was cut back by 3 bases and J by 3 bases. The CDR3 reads CATSSLQGYYGYTF. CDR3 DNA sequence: TGTGCCACCAGCAGCTTACAGGGGTACTATGGCTACACCTTC.

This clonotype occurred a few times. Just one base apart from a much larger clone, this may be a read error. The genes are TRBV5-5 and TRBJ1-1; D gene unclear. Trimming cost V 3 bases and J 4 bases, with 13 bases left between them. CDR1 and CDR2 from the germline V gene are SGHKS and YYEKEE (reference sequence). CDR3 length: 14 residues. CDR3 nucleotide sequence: TGTGCCAGCAGCTCCCCCGGGAGGAGCACTGAAGCTTTCTTT. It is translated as CASSSPGRSTEAFF.

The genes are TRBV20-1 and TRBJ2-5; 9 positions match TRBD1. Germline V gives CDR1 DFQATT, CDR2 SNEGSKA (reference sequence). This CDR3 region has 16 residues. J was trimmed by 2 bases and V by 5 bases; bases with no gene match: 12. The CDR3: CSAAPWTGDSQETQYF. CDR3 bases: TGCAGTGCTGCCCCGTGGACAGGGGATTCACAAGAGACCCAGTACTTC.

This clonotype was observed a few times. CDR3 protein: CASTKEAASGSSDEQYF. The DNA for the CDR3 is TGTGCCAGCACCAAAGAGGCGGCTAGCGGGAGTTCCGACGAGCAGTACTTC. The V gene is TRBV11-2, the J gene TRBJ2-7; 10 positions agree with TRBD2. Losses at the gene ends were 7 bases for V and 5 bases for J; bases not matched to a gene: 17. CDR3 length: 17 amino acids. Germline V lookup: CDR1 SGHAT, CDR2 FQNNGV.

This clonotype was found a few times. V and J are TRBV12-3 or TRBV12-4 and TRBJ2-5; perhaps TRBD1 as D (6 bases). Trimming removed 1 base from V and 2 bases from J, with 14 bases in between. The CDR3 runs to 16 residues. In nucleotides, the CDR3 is TGTGCCAGCAGTTTAGTTCCCTACAGGGCACAAGAGACCCAGTACTTC. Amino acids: CASSLVPYRAQETQYF.

The CDR3 nucleotides are TGTGCCAGCAGCTTACCTAGCGGGAGGGCCGGTGAGCAGTACTTC. This codes for CASSLPSGRAGEQYF. The chain joins TRBV7-2 to TRBJ2-7, with TRBD2 identical over 12 bases. Germline CDR1 reads SGHTA; CDR2 reads FQGNSA. The CDR3 totals 15 residues. The J segment lost 7 bases and the V segment lost 2 bases, leaving 6 bases of the junction unmatched.

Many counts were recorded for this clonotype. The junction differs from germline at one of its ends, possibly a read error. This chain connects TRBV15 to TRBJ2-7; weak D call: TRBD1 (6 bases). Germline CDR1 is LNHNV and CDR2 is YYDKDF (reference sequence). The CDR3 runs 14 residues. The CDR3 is CATSRSPEAGQTNF. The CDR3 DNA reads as TGTGCCACCAGCAGATCCCCCGAAGCAGGACAGACAAACTTC.

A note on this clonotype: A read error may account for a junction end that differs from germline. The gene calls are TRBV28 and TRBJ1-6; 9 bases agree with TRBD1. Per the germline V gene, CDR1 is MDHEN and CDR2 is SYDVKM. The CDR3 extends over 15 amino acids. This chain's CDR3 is CASSLWDRAISPPHF. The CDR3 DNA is TGTGCCAGCAGTTTGTGGGACAGGGCAATTTCACCCCCCCACTTT.

The CDR3 is CASSLFEAIYGYTF. CDR3 nucleotide sequence: TGTGCCAGCAGCTTATTTGAGGCGATCTATGGCTACACCTTC. The chain is built from TRBV7-2 and TRBJ1-2; the D is unclear. The CDR3 runs 14 residues. Trimming shortened V by 2 bases and J by 4 bases, and 11 bases separated the two germline ends. The V gene's germline CDR1 is SGHTA and CDR2 FQGNSA.

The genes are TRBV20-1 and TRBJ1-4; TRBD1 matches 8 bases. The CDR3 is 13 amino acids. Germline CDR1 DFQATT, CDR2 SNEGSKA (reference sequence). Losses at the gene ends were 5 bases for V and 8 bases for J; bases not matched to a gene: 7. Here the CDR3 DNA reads TGCAGTGCTGAGACAGGGGTTGAGGAAAAACTGTTTTTT. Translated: CSAETGVEEKLFF.

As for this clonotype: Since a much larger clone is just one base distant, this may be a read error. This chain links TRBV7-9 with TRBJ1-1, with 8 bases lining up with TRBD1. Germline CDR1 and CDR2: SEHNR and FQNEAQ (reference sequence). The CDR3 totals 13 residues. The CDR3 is CASSSHGDRKAFF. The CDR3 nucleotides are TGCGCCAGCAGCTCGCACGGGGACAGGAAAGCTTTCTTT.

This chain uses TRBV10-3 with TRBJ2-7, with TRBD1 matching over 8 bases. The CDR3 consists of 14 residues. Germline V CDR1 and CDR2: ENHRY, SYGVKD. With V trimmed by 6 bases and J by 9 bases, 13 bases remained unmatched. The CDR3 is CAIREGQGEGGQYF. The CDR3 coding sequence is TGTGCCATCAGGGAAGGACAGGGTGAAGGTGGGCAGTACTTC.

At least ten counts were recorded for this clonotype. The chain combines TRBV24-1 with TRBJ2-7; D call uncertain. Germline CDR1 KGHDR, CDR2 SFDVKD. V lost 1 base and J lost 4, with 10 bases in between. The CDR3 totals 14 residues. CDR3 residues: CATSDLVVGYEQYF. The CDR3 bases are TGTGCCACCAGTGATTTAGTTGTGGGATACGAGCAGTACTTC.

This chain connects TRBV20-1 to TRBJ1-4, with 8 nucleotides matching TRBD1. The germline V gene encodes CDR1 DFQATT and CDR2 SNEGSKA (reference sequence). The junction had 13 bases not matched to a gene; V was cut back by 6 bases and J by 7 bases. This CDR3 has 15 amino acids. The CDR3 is CSAGGTGGGAEKLFF. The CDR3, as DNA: TGCAGTGCGGGGGGGACAGGTGGGGGAGCTGAAAAACTGTTTTTT.

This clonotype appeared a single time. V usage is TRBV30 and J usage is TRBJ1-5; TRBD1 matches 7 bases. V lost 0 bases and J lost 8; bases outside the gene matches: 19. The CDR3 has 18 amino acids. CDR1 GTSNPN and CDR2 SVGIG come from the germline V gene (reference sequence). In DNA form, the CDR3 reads TGTGCCTGGAGTGTGGTCGGCGCTGGGACAGACAAGAGGGAGCCCCAGCATTTT. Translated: CAWSVVGAGTDKREPQHF.

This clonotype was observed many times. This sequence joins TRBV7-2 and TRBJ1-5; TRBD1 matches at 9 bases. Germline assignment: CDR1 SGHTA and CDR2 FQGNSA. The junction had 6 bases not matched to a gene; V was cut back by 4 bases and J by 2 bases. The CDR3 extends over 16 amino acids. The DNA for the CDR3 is TGTGCCAGCAGCTCAGGGACAGGGTTGGGCAATCAGCCCCAGCATTTT. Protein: CASSSGTGLGNQPQHF.

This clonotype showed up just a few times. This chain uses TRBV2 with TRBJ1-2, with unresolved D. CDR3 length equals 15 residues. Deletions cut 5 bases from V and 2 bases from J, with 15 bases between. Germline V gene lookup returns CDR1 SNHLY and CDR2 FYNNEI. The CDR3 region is CASSIRPGVNYGYTF. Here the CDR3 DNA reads TGTGCCAGCAGTATAAGACCTGGGGTCAACTATGGCTACACCTTC.

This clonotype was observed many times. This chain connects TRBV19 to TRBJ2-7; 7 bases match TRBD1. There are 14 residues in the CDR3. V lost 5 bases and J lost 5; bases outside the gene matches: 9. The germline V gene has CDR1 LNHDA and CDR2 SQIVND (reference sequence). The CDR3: CASSADRDVDEQYF. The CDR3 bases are TGTGCCAGTAGTGCCGACAGGGATGTCGACGAGCAGTACTTC.

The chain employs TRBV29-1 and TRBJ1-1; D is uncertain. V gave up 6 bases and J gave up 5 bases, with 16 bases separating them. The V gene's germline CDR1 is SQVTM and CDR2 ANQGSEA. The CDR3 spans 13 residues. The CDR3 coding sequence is TGCAGCGTAGGGTGGCTGGGGATGACTGAAGCTTTCTTT. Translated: CSVGWLGMTEAFF.

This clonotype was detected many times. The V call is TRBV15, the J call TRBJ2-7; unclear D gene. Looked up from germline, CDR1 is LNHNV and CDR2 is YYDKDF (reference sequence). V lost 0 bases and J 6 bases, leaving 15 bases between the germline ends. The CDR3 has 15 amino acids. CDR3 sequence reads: CATSREGAPATEQYF. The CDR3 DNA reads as TGTGCCACCAGCAGAGAAGGAGCTCCCGCAACCGAGCAGTACTTC.

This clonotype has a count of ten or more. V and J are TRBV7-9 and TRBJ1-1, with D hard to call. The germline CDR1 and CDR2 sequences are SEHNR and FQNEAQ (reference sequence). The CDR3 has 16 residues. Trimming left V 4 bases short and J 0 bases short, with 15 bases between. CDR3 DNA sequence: TGTGCCAGCAGCTATCCTACCATAAATTTGAACACTGAAGCTTTCTTT. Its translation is CASSYPTINLNTEAFF.

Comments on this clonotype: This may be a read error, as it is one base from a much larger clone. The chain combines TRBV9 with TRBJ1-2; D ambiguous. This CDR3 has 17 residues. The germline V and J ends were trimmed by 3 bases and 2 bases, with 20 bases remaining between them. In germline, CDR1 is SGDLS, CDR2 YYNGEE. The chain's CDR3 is CASSATLPFEYNYGYTF. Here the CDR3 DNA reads TGTGCCAGCAGCGCAACCCTCCCATTCGAGTACAACTATGGCTACACCTTC.

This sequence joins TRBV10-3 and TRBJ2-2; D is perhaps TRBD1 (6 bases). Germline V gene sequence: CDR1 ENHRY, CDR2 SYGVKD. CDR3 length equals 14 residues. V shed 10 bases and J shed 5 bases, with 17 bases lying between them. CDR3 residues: CASRLNRDTGELFF. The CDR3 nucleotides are TGTGCCAGCCGGCTGAACAGGGATACCGGGGAGCTGTTTTTT.

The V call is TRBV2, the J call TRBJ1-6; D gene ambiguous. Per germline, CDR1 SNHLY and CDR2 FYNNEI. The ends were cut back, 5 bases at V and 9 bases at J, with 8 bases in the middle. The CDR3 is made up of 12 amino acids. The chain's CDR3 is CASSKGTSPLHF. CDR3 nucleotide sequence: TGTGCCAGCAGTAAGGGAACTTCACCCCTCCACTTT. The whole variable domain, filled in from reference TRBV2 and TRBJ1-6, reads EPEVTQTPSHQVTQMGQEVILRCVPISNHLYFYWYRQILGQKVEFLVSFYNNEISEKSEIFDDQFSVERPDGSNFTLKIRSTKLEDSAMYFCASSKGTSPLHFGNGTRLTVT.

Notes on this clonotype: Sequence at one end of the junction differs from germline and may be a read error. CDR3 coding DNA: TGTGCCGGCAGTTACTGGACCGAAGGGGGCTACGAGCAGTACTTC. Its protein product is CAGSYWTEGGYEQYF. The rearrangement uses TRBV6-6 and TRBJ2-7, with D maybe TRBD1 (6 bases). The germline gives CDR1 MNHNY, CDR2 SVGAGI (reference sequence). CDR3 length: 15 amino acids.

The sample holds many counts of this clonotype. Written as DNA, the CDR3 is TGTGCCAGTAGTATTTGGGGACAGGGGGCTGGCGAGCAGTACTTC. It yields the protein CASSIWGQGAGEQYF. V gene TRBV19 combines with J gene TRBJ2-7; 12 bases map to TRBD1. The CDR3 sequence is 15 residues long. Per the germline V gene, CDR1 is LNHDA and CDR2 is SQIVND (reference sequence). V dropped 3 bases and J dropped 6; count of bases not matched to a gene: 6.

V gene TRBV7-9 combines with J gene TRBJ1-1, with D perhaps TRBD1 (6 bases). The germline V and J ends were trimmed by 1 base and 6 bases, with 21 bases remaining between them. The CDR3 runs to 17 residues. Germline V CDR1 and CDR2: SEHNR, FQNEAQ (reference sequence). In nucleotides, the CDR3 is TGTGCCAGCAGCTTAGGCGACAGGACGCAAGGGACCGCTGAAGCTTTCTTT. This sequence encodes CASSLGDRTQGTAEAFF.